The 24 T cell receptor beta chains listed next were all sequenced from one sample in a study of OX40 agonist ivuxolimab in advanced cancers. Here immunoSEQ multiplex PCR was the method, and the copy in TCRdb shows in-frame clones only, minus some. The sample shows more than 55,000 clones, over 90% of them seen only once. Material: CD4+ or CD8+ T cells sorted from blood, obtained in a trial of the OX40 agonist ivuxolimab. The receptors here all came from an adult with an advanced solid tumor such as melanoma, head and neck, liver or kidney cancer.

V and J are TRBV6-1 and TRBJ2-1, with a possible D match to TRBD1 (5 bases). Trimming shortened V by 11 bases and J by 3 bases, and 14 bases separated the two germline ends. This CDR3 region has 13 residues. The germline CDR1 and CDR2 sequences are MNHNS and SASEGT. The CDR3 here is CACAAGLYNEQFF. The CDR3 DNA follows: TGTGCCTGCGCCGCAGGGCTCTACAATGAGCAGTTCTTC.

This rearrangement joins TRBV10-3 to TRBJ1-6; tentative D call: TRBD1 (6 bases). Germline CDR1 is ENHRY and CDR2 is SYGVKD. There are 14 residues in the CDR3. The ends were cut back, 3 bases at V and 7 bases at J, with 10 bases in the middle. CDR3 nucleotide sequence: TGTGCCATCAGTGACGTACAGGGAAATTCACCCCTCCACTTT. Its translation: CAISDVQGNSPLHF.

This sequence joins TRBV7-2 and TRBJ1-2; no clear D gene. V gave up 3 bases and J gave up 3 bases, with 11 bases separating them. Per the germline V gene, CDR1 is SGHTA and CDR2 is FQGNSA. The CDR3 totals 14 residues. CDR3 protein: CASSLAIGHYGYTF. In DNA, the CDR3 is TGTGCCAGCAGCTTGGCTATAGGGCACTATGGCTACACCTTC.

The rearrangement uses TRBV7-6 and TRBJ1-6, with 8 bases identical to TRBD1. The CDR3 loop spans 18 amino acids. The germline V gene encodes CDR1 SGHVS and CDR2 FNYEAQ. J was trimmed by 6 bases and V by 5 bases; bases with no gene match: 15. Written as DNA, the CDR3 is TGTGCCAGCAGCAAATTCGGACAGGGAGCACTTTCTAATTCACCCCTCCACTTT. Translation gives CASSKFGQGALSNSPLHF.

The chain employs TRBV6-5 and TRBJ1-2; 7 nucleotides align to TRBD1. This CDR3 is built from 14 residues. The V and J ends lost 4 bases and 8 bases, in that order; junction bases with no gene match: 10. The germline gives CDR1 MNHEY, CDR2 SVGAGI. CDR3 region: CASSFSAGGIGYTF. The CDR3 bases are TGTGCCAGCAGTTTCTCTGCAGGGGGTATCGGCTACACCTTC.

This chain uses TRBV30 with TRBJ2-7; possibly TRBD1 or TRBD2 for D (5 bases each). From germline, CDR1 is GTSNPN and CDR2 SVGIG (reference sequence). V gave up 0 bases and J gave up 3 bases, with 12 bases separating them. The CDR3 covers 14 residues. The CDR3 is CAWSVGAGDYEQYF. The DNA of the CDR3 is TGTGCCTGGAGTGTAGGGGCGGGTGACTACGAGCAGTACTTC.

V and J are TRBV29-1 and TRBJ2-5; D possibly corresponds to TRBD1 (5 bases). Per germline, CDR1 SQVTM and CDR2 ANQGSEA. Trimming shortened V by 7 bases and J by 5 bases, and 17 bases separated the two germline ends. The CDR3 runs 13 residues. CDR3 bases: TGCAGCGCCATGGGGAAGGGGAAGGAGACCCAGTACTTC. Translated, it gives CSAMGKGKETQYF.

DNA for the CDR3: TGTGCCAGTAGTTGGAATTATGGGGGAACCTACGAGCAGTACTTC. Translated, it gives CASSWNYGGTYEQYF. The rearrangement links TRBV19 to TRBJ2-7; D is possibly TRBD1 or TRBD2 (5 bases each). The CDR3 loop spans 15 amino acids. V shed 5 bases and J shed 2 bases, with 16 bases lying between them. CDR1 is LNHDA, CDR2 SQIVND, per germline (reference sequence).

J is TRBJ1-4 and V is TRBV5-6; D remains unclear. This CDR3 is 14 amino acids long. Between the trimmed V and J ends, which lost 0 bases and 5 bases, there was a span of 8 bases. Per germline, CDR1 SGHDT and CDR2 YYEEEE. For the CDR3, the DNA is TGTGCCAGCAGCTTGGCCGCCGGAAATGAAAAACTGTTTTTT. It specifies CASSLAAGNEKLFF.

This chain connects TRBV29-1 to TRBJ1-2; 7 bases fit TRBD1. In germline, CDR1 is SQVTM, CDR2 ANQGSEA. J was trimmed by 2 bases and V by 1 base; bases with no gene match: 13. This CDR3 contains 17 residues. The CDR3 DNA sequence: TGCAGCGTTGAAGTGGCTCCCGGGACAGAGTCCAACTATGGCTACACCTTC. Encoded protein: CSVEVAPGTESNYGYTF.

This sequence joins TRBV11-2 and TRBJ2-1; unclear D gene. The CDR3 extends over 12 amino acids. The V gene lost 3 bases and the J gene lost 7 bases, with 7 bases spanning the gap. Germline lookup yields CDR1 SGHAT and CDR2 FQNNGV. The CDR3 region is CASSFTLNEQFF. In DNA form, the CDR3 reads TGTGCCAGCAGCTTTACCCTTAATGAGCAGTTCTTC.

The chain combines TRBV30 with TRBJ1-2, with 10 bases identical to TRBD1. This CDR3 is 12 amino acids long. Germline V lookup: CDR1 GTSNPN, CDR2 SVGIG (reference sequence). J gave up 7 bases and V 3 bases, and 2 bases lay outside the gene matches. The DNA of the CDR3 is TGTGCCTGGAGCTGGACAGGGGGTGGCTACACCTTC. Amino acid sequence: CAWSWTGGGYTF. Full variable domain (missing parts from reference TRBV30 and TRBJ1-2): SQTIHQWPATLVQPVGSPLSLECTVEGTSNPNLYWYRQAAGRGLQLLFYSVGIGQISSEVPQNLSASRPQDRQFILSSKKLLLSDSGFYLCAWSWTGGGYTFGSGTRLTVV.

This chain uses TRBV7-9 with TRBJ1-1; D is uncertain. The V gene lost 2 bases and the J gene lost 0 bases, with 10 bases spanning the gap. The germline gives CDR1 SEHNR, CDR2 FQNEAQ (reference sequence). This CDR3 region has 15 residues. The CDR3 DNA sequence: TGTGCCAGCAGCTTACGGACGACCATGAACACTGAAGCTTTCTTT. Protein product: CASSLRTTMNTEAFF.

Written as DNA, the CDR3 is TGTGCCAGCAGCCCTGTCCAGGTGAACACTGAAGCTTTCTTT. Translation: CASSPVQVNTEAFF. The chain uses TRBV7-9 and TRBJ1-1; D unclear. Germline values: CDR1 SEHNR, CDR2 FQNEAQ (reference sequence). The CDR3 has 14 residues. The germline V and J ends were trimmed by 5 bases and 0 bases, with 10 bases remaining between them. Combining the CDR3 with reference TRBV7-9 and TRBJ1-1 gives the whole variable domain DTGVSQNPRHKITKRGQNVTFRCDPISEHNRLYWYRQTLGQGPEFLTYFQNEAQLEKSRLLSDRFSAERPKGSFSTLEIQRTEQGDSAMYLCASSPVQVNTEAFFGQGTRLTVV.

This clone was counted only a few times. The CDR3 bases are TGTGCCAGCAGTTATGGCGCAGTGACCTACGAGCAGTACTTC. Amino acids: CASSYGAVTYEQYF. The genes are TRBV6-6 and TRBJ2-7, with D unclear. V lost 3 bases and J lost 2, with 11 bases in between. The CDR3 consists of 14 residues. The germline gives CDR1 MNHNY, CDR2 SVGAGI (reference sequence).

This clone was recorded only once. This chain links TRBV7-9 with TRBJ2-1; possible D gene TRBD2, 7 bases. Germline V lookup: CDR1 SEHNR, CDR2 FQNEAQ (reference sequence). The germline V and J ends were trimmed by 3 bases and 7 bases, with 16 bases remaining between them. The CDR3 consists of 15 residues. Here the CDR3 reads CASSLAGAFGNEQFF. In nucleotides, the CDR3 is TGTGCCAGCAGCTTGGCGGGGGCATTTGGGAATGAGCAGTTCTTC.

The chain is built from TRBV5-1 and TRBJ2-2, with 9 bases matching TRBD2. The germline gives CDR1 SGHRS, CDR2 YFSETQ. The CDR3 length is 15 residues. Trimming at V came to 3 bases and at J to 2 bases, leaving 2 bases not matched to a gene. CDR3 sequence reads: CASSSGTSNTGELFF. The CDR3 DNA follows: TGCGCCAGCAGCTCCGGGACTAGCAACACCGGGGAGCTGTTTTTT.

This rearrangement joins TRBV11-2 to TRBJ2-7; 9 bases map to TRBD1. CDR1 and CDR2 from the germline V gene are SGHAT and FQNNGV. V shed 2 bases and J 2 bases; nucleotides not matched to a gene: 10. This CDR3 contains 17 residues. In nucleotides, the CDR3 is TGTGCCAGCAGCTTACCCCCCGGGACAGGGATTACCTACGAGCAGTACTTC. Its translation: CASSLPPGTGITYEQYF.

This sequence joins TRBV7-9 and TRBJ1-2, with 10 bases fitting TRBD1. Germline CDR1 reads SEHNR; CDR2 reads FQNEAQ (reference sequence). The CDR3 has 15 amino acids. With 5 bases clipped from V and 6 bases from J, the junction kept 9 bases outside the gene matches. The CDR3 DNA sequence: TGTGCCAGCAGCCCTCCTGGGACAGGGGTTAATGGCTACACCTTC. Protein: CASSPPGTGVNGYTF.

The chain employs TRBV4-1 and TRBJ2-5, with 9 bases aligning to TRBD1. The J call may be incorrect, as the DNA end agrees better with TRBJ2-7. This CDR3 contains 15 residues. Looked up from germline, CDR1 is MGHRA and CDR2 is YSYEKL. CDR3 bases: TGCGCCAGCACCCAGTCAGGGACAGGGACCTACGAGCAGTACTTC. Encoded protein: CASTQSGTGTYEQYF.

The chain has TRBV5-6 and TRBJ1-2; TRBD1 might be the D (6 bases). The CDR3 length is 13 residues. Germline CDR1 and CDR2: SGHDT and YYEEEE. Trimming left V 5 bases short and J 3 bases short, with 11 bases between. CDR3 nucleotide sequence: TGTGCCAGCAGACTTACAGGGTACTATGGCTACACCTTC. It specifies CASRLTGYYGYTF. The variable domain in full, with the rest retrieved from reference TRBV5-6 and TRBJ1-2, is DAGVTQSPTHLIKTRGQQVTLRCSPKSGHDTVSWYQQALGQGPQFIFQYYEEEERQRGNFPDRFSGHQFPNYSSELNVNALLLGDSALYLCASRLTGYYGYTFGSGTRLTVV.

This clone appeared once. V gene TRBV9 combines with J gene TRBJ1-2, with 9 bases matching TRBD1. The CDR3 runs 17 residues. V lost 0 bases to trimming and J lost 4 bases; unmatched junction nucleotides: 10. Germline V gene sequence: CDR1 SGDLS, CDR2 YYNGEE. The CDR3 region is CASSVAPQPGQGYGYTF. The CDR3 DNA is TGTGCCAGCAGCGTAGCCCCCCAACCGGGACAGGGCTATGGCTACACCTTC.

The genes are TRBV25-1 and TRBJ2-3; TRBD2 agrees at 7 bases. V lost 5 bases and J lost 5; bases outside the gene matches: 7. This CDR3 region has 14 residues. Germline assignment: CDR1 MGHDK and CDR2 SYGVNS. The chain's CDR3 is CASSKLASGDTQYF. The CDR3 DNA is TGTGCCAGCAGTAAACTAGCTAGCGGAGATACGCAGTATTTT.

V and J are TRBV19 and TRBJ2-3, with TRBD2 identical over 12 bases. Germline loops: CDR1 LNHDA, CDR2 SQIVND (reference sequence). The CDR3 has 17 residues. Trimming cost V 3 bases and J 5 bases; bases outside gene matches: 9. As DNA, the CDR3 is TGTGCCAGTAGTATCTTTTCGGGGGGACTAGCGGGAGATACGCAGTATTTT. Translated, it gives CASSIFSGGLAGDTQYF.